Below, 25 T cell receptor beta chains from the same sample are listed, as sequenced in a study of control samples from healthy donors and cancer patients. The table came from immunoSEQ multiplex PCR; TCRdb's copy has only in-frame clones and leaves some out. Among 70,000 or so clones listed, roughly 84% were seen once. Sequences were obtained from blood. The origin of the receptors is a middle-aged man in good health.

The table lists this clone with a count of one. The chain joins TRBV10-2 to TRBJ2-7; 8 bases are a match to TRBD2. Germline loops: CDR1 WSHSY, CDR2 SAAADI. This CDR3 spans 14 amino acids. J was trimmed by 1 base and V by 8 bases; bases with no gene match: 7. The CDR3 here is CASGRAGESYEQYF. The CDR3, as DNA: TGCGCCAGCGGGAGAGCGGGAGAGTCCTACGAGCAGTACTTC.

To note about this clone: Different DNA sequences within this sample yield the same CDR3. This chain links TRBV10-3 with TRBJ1-1; D unclear. This CDR3 has 13 amino acids. Germline V CDR1 and CDR2: ENHRY, SYGVKD. Trimming removed 3 bases at V and 6 bases at J, with 11 bases between. The CDR3 nucleotides read TGTGCCATCAGTGACCCTAGGGTTCCTGAAGCTTTCTTT. Its protein is CAISDPRVPEAFF.

This CDR3 reads CASSTGLAGEGEQFF. CDR3 DNA sequence: TGTGCCAGCAGCACGGGACTAGCGGGAGAAGGAGAGCAGTTCTTC. The chain joins TRBV5-6 to TRBJ2-1, with TRBD2 identical over 14 bases. Germline CDR1 reads SGHDT; CDR2 reads YYEEEE. V trimming: 4 bases; J trimming: 10 bases; junction bases outside the gene matches: 7. The CDR3 runs 15 residues.

In this sample, this clone turned up a few times. This chain links TRBV28 with TRBJ2-7; D might be TRBD1 or TRBD2, each matching 5 bases. Germline assignment: CDR1 MDHEN and CDR2 SYDVKM. Deletions cut 5 bases from V and 4 bases from J, with 15 bases between. The CDR3 contains 14 residues. The CDR3 sequence: CASSDHGTFYEQYF. The CDR3 DNA reads TGTGCCAGCAGTGATCACGGGACGTTTTACGAGCAGTACTTC.

This clone has just a few counts. The chain recombines TRBV5-6 with TRBJ1-1, with D possibly TRBD1 on 5 matching bases. This CDR3 has 14 residues. Germline V gives CDR1 SGHDT, CDR2 YYEEEE. The V gene lost 4 bases and the J gene lost 1 base, with 11 bases spanning the gap. CDR3: CASSPFGGNTEAFF. The CDR3 coding sequence is TGTGCCAGCAGCCCCTTCGGGGGGAACACTGAAGCTTTCTTT.

The rearrangement links TRBV27 to TRBJ2-7; D ambiguous. The germline V and J ends were trimmed by 1 base and 5 bases, with 9 bases remaining between them. Germline CDR1 reads MNHEY; CDR2 reads SMNVEV (reference sequence). The CDR3 sequence is 13 residues long. The CDR3 loop reads CASSLLARHEQYF. CDR3 DNA: TGTGCCAGCAGTTTATTGGCCAGGCACGAGCAGTACTTC.

The gene calls are TRBV28 and TRBJ1-1; D gene uncertain. V gave up 2 bases and J gave up 1 base, with 8 bases separating them. Germline loops: CDR1 MDHEN, CDR2 SYDVKM. This CDR3 has 14 amino acids. CDR3 nucleotides: TGTGCCAGCAGTTTAGTGCTCCCGAACACTGAAGCTTTCTTT. Its translation is CASSLVLPNTEAFF.

Of note for this clone: Other nucleotide sequences from this sample produce the same CDR3. The chain carries TRBV4-3 and TRBJ1-6; no definite D call. The germline V gene has CDR1 LGHNA and CDR2 YSLEER. Deletions cut 3 bases from V and 0 bases from J, with 9 bases between. The CDR3 runs 16 residues. The CDR3, as DNA: TGCGCCAGCAGCCAGGAACGGAGCTCCTATAATTCACCCCTCCACTTT. Translating gives CASSQERSSYNSPLHF.

The genes are TRBV19 and TRBJ2-2; D possibly matches TRBD1 or TRBD2 (5 bases each). The CDR3 is 14 residues long. Germline V CDR1 and CDR2: LNHDA, SQIVND (reference sequence). V was pared by 1 base and J by 4 bases, with 7 bases between. The CDR3 here is CASSIGDRTGELFF. In DNA, the CDR3 is TGTGCCAGTAGTATAGGGGACCGCACCGGGGAGCTGTTTTTT.

This chain links TRBV5-1 with TRBJ2-5; D call uncertain. Germline CDR1 and CDR2: SGHRS and YFSETQ. The CDR3 runs 14 residues. The V end lost 2 bases, the J end lost 0 bases, and 8 bases lay between the germline ends. This CDR3 is CASSLGPYQETQYF. The CDR3 DNA follows: TGCGCCAGCAGCTTAGGCCCCTACCAAGAGACCCAGTACTTC.

The chain combines TRBV6-4 with TRBJ2-1; 11 bases are shared with TRBD2. Trimming cost V 7 bases and J 7 bases; bases outside gene matches: 12. The CDR3 is 16 residues long. CDR1 and CDR2 (germline): MRHNA, SNTAGT. For the CDR3, the DNA is TGTGCCAGCAAGTCGCTAGCGGGGGGCCCGTGGAATGAGCAGTTCTTC. Translation gives CASKSLAGGPWNEQFF.

The rearrangement uses TRBV5-6 and TRBJ1-2; 10 nucleotides line up with TRBD1. The J segment lost 4 bases and the V segment lost 0 bases, leaving 3 bases of the junction unmatched. The CDR3 is 15 residues long. Germline V CDR1 and CDR2: SGHDT, YYEEEE. CDR3 bases: TGTGCCAGCAGCTTGGTTGGACAGGGGGTCTATGGCTACACCTTC. Amino acid sequence: CASSLVGQGVYGYTF.

The chain carries TRBV4-2 and TRBJ2-1; 7 bases are shared with TRBD1. Trimming at V came to 0 bases and at J to 14 bases, leaving 7 bases not matched to a gene. Germline assignment: CDR1 LGHNA and CDR2 YNFKEQ. CDR3 length: 13 amino acids. The CDR3 sequence is CASSQDVATGEFF. CDR3 DNA: TGTGCCAGCAGCCAAGACGTCGCCACAGGGGAGTTCTTC.

This clone was found many times. The chain has TRBV27 and TRBJ2-2; 9 bases match TRBD1. Trimming took 6 bases from V and 6 from J; bases not matched to a gene: 8. The CDR3 totals 15 residues. Germline CDR1 reads MNHEY; CDR2 reads SMNVEV (reference sequence). CDR3 bases: TGTGCCAGCAGGCGACAGGGGGGGATCGCCGGGGAGCTGTTTTTT. Its protein product is CASRRQGGIAGELFF.

The gene calls are TRBV2 and TRBJ1-1; no clear D gene. Trimming left V 9 bases short and J 1 base short, with 12 bases between. Germline CDR1 SNHLY, CDR2 FYNNEI. This CDR3 region has 13 residues. The CDR3 DNA reads TGTGCCAGTGGGCTTCGGCGGAACACTGAAGCTTTCTTT. Its protein is CASGLRRNTEAFF.

Remarks on this clone: Germline and junction disagree at one end, which may indicate a read error. In DNA form, the CDR3 reads TGTGCCAGCAGTATGGGACAGAACCCTGAAGCTTTCTTT. It translates to CASSMGQNPEAFF. V usage is TRBV6-5 and J usage is TRBJ1-1, with TRBD1 matching over 7 bases. Germline CDR1 reads MNHEY; CDR2 reads SVGAGI. CDR3 size: 13 residues.

This chain joins TRBV11-3 and TRBJ1-6; maybe TRBD1 (6 bases). V lost 2 bases to trimming and J lost 8 bases, with 10 bases between them. Germline V CDR1 and CDR2: SGHNT, YENEEA. The CDR3 totals 14 residues. The CDR3: CASSLRQGYSPLHF. In nucleotides, the CDR3 is TGTGCCAGCAGCTTAAGGCAGGGGTATTCACCCCTCCACTTT.

The chain links TRBV28 to TRBJ1-2, with D perhaps matching TRBD1 (6 bases). The CDR3 totals 13 residues. Germline V lookup: CDR1 MDHEN, CDR2 SYDVKM. V lost 7 bases and J 5 bases, leaving 14 bases between the germline ends. DNA of the CDR3: TGTGCCAGCAACCTAGGGGGGGGATATGGCTACACCTTC. This codes for CASNLGGGYGYTF.

The chain joins TRBV29-1 to TRBJ2-2; 7 bases are shared with TRBD1. Germline values: CDR1 SQVTM, CDR2 ANQGSEA. J was trimmed by 5 bases and V by 4 bases; bases with no gene match: 4. The CDR3 has 13 amino acids. The CDR3 reads CSVGTRGTGELFF. The CDR3 DNA sequence: TGCAGCGTTGGAACCAGGGGGACCGGGGAGCTGTTTTTT.

The rearrangement joins TRBV20-1 to TRBJ2-7; 7 bases are shared with TRBD2. This CDR3 contains 14 residues. CDR1 DFQATT and CDR2 SNEGSKA come from the germline V gene (reference sequence). V was pared by 3 bases and J by 3 bases, with 8 bases of the junction left unmatched. This chain's CDR3 is CSASGGGGIYEQYF. CDR3 nucleotide sequence: TGCAGTGCTAGTGGTGGCGGGGGAATCTACGAGCAGTACTTC.

This sequence joins TRBV6-5 and TRBJ1-5; D is unclear. The CDR3 totals 13 residues. The germline CDR1 and CDR2 sequences are MNHEY and SVGAGI. V was clipped by 2 bases and J by 9 bases, with 11 bases between them. CDR3 in amino acids: CASSYSRDRPQHF. The DNA of the CDR3 is TGTGCCAGCAGTTACAGCCGCGACCGGCCCCAGCATTTT.

The V call is TRBV7-9, the J call TRBJ1-2; a weak D match, TRBD1 (5 bases). The ends were cut back, 2 bases at V and 0 bases at J, with 13 bases in the middle. Germline loops: CDR1 SEHNR, CDR2 FQNEAQ (reference sequence). The CDR3 consists of 16 residues. DNA for the CDR3: TGTGCCAGCAGCTTACAGGGCCAATCTACTAACTATGGCTACACCTTC. This gives the protein CASSLQGQSTNYGYTF.

The chain joins TRBV10-3 to TRBJ2-1; 11 nucleotides align to TRBD2. V lost 6 bases, J lost 5 bases, and 6 bases stayed unmatched. The length of the CDR3 is 15 residues. Germline V gene sequence: CDR1 ENHRY, CDR2 SYGVKD. CDR3 residues: CAISIAGGTNNEQFF. The CDR3 DNA is TGTGCCATCAGCATAGCGGGGGGGACGAACAATGAGCAGTTCTTC.

V gene TRBV7-6 combines with J gene TRBJ2-5, with D tentatively TRBD1 or TRBD2 (6 bases each). V dropped 5 bases and J dropped 6 bases, with 19 bases sitting between them. The germline gives CDR1 SGHVS, CDR2 FNYEAQ. This CDR3 has 15 amino acids. The CDR3 reads CASSKDGGGIQTQYF. The CDR3 nucleotides read TGTGCCAGCAGCAAGGACGGAGGGGGGATCCAGACCCAGTACTTC.

This chain joins TRBV5-4 and TRBJ2-3, with 7 bases identical to TRBD2. This CDR3 region has 14 residues. The germline gives CDR1 SGHNT, CDR2 YYREEE (reference sequence). The J segment lost 7 bases and the V segment lost 0 bases, leaving 5 bases of the junction unmatched. The DNA for the CDR3 is TGTGCCAGCAGCTTGGCTGCCGGGAGGAATACGCAGTATTTT. Amino acid sequence: CASSLAAGRNTQYF.